The rows below give T cell receptor beta chains drawn from one sample of a study of T cell responses to AZD1222 COVID-19 vaccine. Some clones are missing from TCRdb's copy, which holds only in-frame ones; the method was immunoSEQ multiplex PCR. The table shows 100,000 or so clones, with about 89% occurring only once. This material consisted of peripheral blood, taken on day 0 of AZD1222 vaccination. The receptors derive from an adult in good health. The CDR3 runs from the conserved cysteine through the conserved F or W. D genes are given only for firm matches. Size is stated for part of the rows, as once, few or many counts, or as a class when the clone is expanded.

len	abundance	j_gene	v_gene	d_gene	CDR3nt	CDR3aa
14	once	TRBJ2-7	TRBV19	TRBD2	TGTGCCAGTAGCGTAGCGGGGGCTAGCTACGAGCAGTACTTC	CASSVAGASYEQYF
14	NA	TRBJ1-2	TRBV11-2	NA	TGTGCCAGCAGCTCCCATGTTGCTAACTATGGCTACACCTTC	CASSSHVANYGYTF
16	NA	TRBJ2-7	TRBV29-1	TRBD1	TGCAGCGTTATGGGGACAGGGGCGATTGGGGGCTACGAGCAGTACTTC	CSVMGTGAIGGYEQYF
14	NA	TRBJ1-2	TRBV10-1	NA	TGCGCCAGCAGTGAGTCCGCCCATAACTATGGCTACACCTTC	CASSESAHNYGYTF
16	NA	TRBJ2-5	TRBV11-2	NA	TGTGCCAGCAGCTTAGGCGGAAACCCCTTCCAAGAGACCCAGTACTTC	CASSLGGNPFQETQYF
16	NA	TRBJ2-6	TRBV18	TRBD1	TGTGCCAGCTCACCCCAGGGGGAAGTGGGGGCCAACGTCCTGACTTTC	CASSPQGEVGANVLTF
15	NA	TRBJ1-6	TRBV5-1	TRBD1	TGCGCCACCTCCCCTGAGGGACAGGGAGGTTCACCCCTCCACTTT	CATSPEGQGGSPLHF
13	once	TRBJ2-7	TRBV7-2	TRBD2	TGTGCCAGCAGTTTAGCGGGGGGCTACGAGCAGTACTTC	CASSLAGGYEQYF
13	NA	TRBJ1-2	TRBV6-1	NA	TGTGCCAGCAGTGAAGGCGGTTACTATGGCTACACCTTC	CASSEGGYYGYTF
15	NA	TRBJ2-5	TRBV4-1	NA	TGCGCCAGCAGCCACGCGAGGGGGGGCTCGCCGAATAAGTACTTC	CASSHARGGSPNKYF
14	NA	TRBJ2-2	TRBV19	NA	TGTGCCAGTAGTACAGGGTCTTTCACCGGGGAGCTGTTTTTT	CASSTGSFTGELFF
15	NA	TRBJ2-7	TRBV19	NA	TGTGCCAGTAGTGATAACCCCGGCCCCACTTACGAGCAGTACTTC	CASSDNPGPTYEQYF
16	NA	TRBJ1-2	TRBV7-9	NA	TGTGCCAGCAGCTTAGATCAGGCGATAACTAACTATGGCTACACCTTC	CASSLDQAITNYGYTF
14	NA	TRBJ2-3	TRBV7-9	TRBD2	TGTGCCAGCAGCCCAGGACTAGCGGGAGTTACGCAGTATTTT	CASSPGLAGVTQYF
14	few	TRBJ1-4	TRBV30	NA	TGTGCCTGGAGTACCGACAGGCCCCCAGAAAAACTGTTTTTT	CAWSTDRPPEKLFF
15	once	TRBJ2-3	TRBV5-8	TRBD2	TGTGCCAGCAGCTTGATGACTAGCGGGACAGATACGCAGTATTTT	CASSLMTSGTDTQYF
18	NA	TRBJ2-3	TRBV7-8	NA	TGTGCCAGCAGCTCAGCCCTCCGATTGCGAGGCCGCAATGATACGCAGTATTTT	CASSSALRLRGRNDTQYF
14	NA	TRBJ1-2	TRBV6-5	NA	TGTGCCAGCAGTAACGGACAGCATAACTATGGCTACACCTTC	CASSNGQHNYGYTF